The clone carrying this T cell receptor (beta chain) was recorded many times. Trimming took off 3 bases at V and 11 bases at J, with 10 bases between the two ends. CDR3 length equals 11 residues. The sample belongs to a study of T-cell reconstitution after alpha-beta-depleted transplantation in children. The library targeted TCRbeta and was prepared with unique molecular identifiers. Each CDR3 protein is one row after TCRdb ran MiXCR on the PCR reads. The data show more than 60,000 distinct CDR3 sequences, about 6.7% seen once. The V gene is TRBV12-3 or TRBV12-4, the J gene TRBJ1-1; D is unresolved. Specimen: PBMCs from the stem cell graft donor, collected from the stem cell graft. The receptor comes from a human donor who donated a stem cell graft to a child with acute lymphoblastic leukemia. CDR3 DNA sequence: TGTGCCAGCAGTTTTGGGGATGTGGCTTTCTTT. This codes for CASSFGDVAFF.